The 6 T cell receptor beta chains below come from one sample, sequenced in a study of cytomegalovirus exposure and HLA in healthy donors. 60 Vbeta and 13 Jbeta primers were used in PCR. Clones were sequenced by immunoSEQ multiplex PCR, and TCRdb holds only the in-frame ones, with some missing. The data contain under 150,000 clones, 80% of them singletons. Sequencing was done on a sample of PBMCs. The receptors stem from a man in his forties in good health and CMV-seropositive.

This chain uses TRBV11-2 with TRBJ2-5, with TRBD2 matching over 8 bases. The CDR3 totals 15 residues. V was pared by 5 bases and J by 4 bases, with 9 bases of the junction left unmatched. Germline V gene data show CDR1 as SGHAT and CDR2 as FQNNGV. CDR3 loop: CASSQGPSGRETQYF. For the CDR3, the DNA is TGTGCCAGCAGCCAGGGCCCGAGCGGGAGAGAGACCCAGTACTTC.

The V and J genes are TRBV19 and TRBJ1-1, with 9 bases lining up with TRBD1. This CDR3 spans 14 amino acids. CDR1 and CDR2 from the germline V gene are LNHDA and SQIVND (reference sequence). Germline trimming cut 6 bases from V and 7 bases from J; bases unmatched to any gene: 9. The CDR3 DNA follows: TGTGCCAGTAGCCTGAGGACAGGGGCGAATGAAGCTTTCTTT. Amino acid sequence: CASSLRTGANEAFF.

The V call is TRBV10-3, the J call TRBJ2-3; 10 bases align to TRBD1. Germline V gene data show CDR1 as ENHRY and CDR2 as SYGVKD. Losses at the gene ends were 4 bases for V and 3 bases for J; bases not matched to a gene: 13. CDR3 length equals 18 residues. The CDR3, as DNA: TGTGCCATCAGTGGTCTTCTTTCCAGGGACAGGGGTACAGATACGCAGTATTTT. Translating gives CAISGLLSRDRGTDTQYF.

V and J are TRBV4-2 and TRBJ1-2; 7 bases match TRBD1. Germline V CDR1 and CDR2: LGHNA, YNFKEQ. Germline trimming cut 1 base from V and 10 bases from J; bases unmatched to any gene: 9. CDR3 length: 14 residues. The CDR3 DNA reads TGTGCCAGCAGCCAAGTAAGGGGGCCGGACACCTACACCTTC. This codes for CASSQVRGPDTYTF.

This clone was seen ten or more times. The J gene is TRBJ2-6, the V gene TRBV6-4, with D tentatively TRBD1 (5 bases). V shed 6 bases and J shed 0 bases, with 6 bases lying between them. The germline V gene has CDR1 MRHNA and CDR2 SNTAGT. The CDR3 is 14 amino acids. DNA for the CDR3: TGTGCCAGCAGCAGGGACTCTGGGGCCAACGTCCTGACTTTC. It encodes CASSRDSGANVLTF.

The V and J genes are TRBV7-8 and TRBJ2-2; 9 bases align to TRBD1. The germline V gene encodes CDR1 SGHVS and CDR2 FQNEAQ. The V segment lost 5 bases and the J segment 4 bases; nucleotides outside the gene matches: 5. CDR3 size: 15 residues. The CDR3 loop is CASSRGQGPTGELFF. The CDR3 bases are TGTGCCAGCAGCCGTGGACAGGGGCCCACCGGGGAGCTGTTTTTT.